Sequencing of this TCR beta chain was carried out in a study of graft-versus-host responses after intestinal transplantation. As for the study in general: All recipients got anti-thymocyte globulin induction, then tacrolimus and steroids for approximately 3 years.

The V gene's germline CDR1 is SGHDT and CDR2 YYEEEE. The CDR3 is made up of 15 amino acids. Trimming left V 3 bases short and J 6 bases short, with 18 bases between. Produced via immunoSEQ multiplex PCR; TCRdb's table is partial and in-frame only. The table has more than 20,000 clones, 70% to 90% seen once. The clonotype originates from a human patient who received an intestinal transplant, so some T cells may come from the graft donor. Source: PBMCs, taken 463 days after intestinal transplant. The V call is TRBV5-6, the J call TRBJ1-1, with D possibly TRBD1 on 5 matching bases. This chain's CDR3 is CASSWGGRTLAEAFF. CDR3 DNA sequence: TGTGCCAGCAGCTGGGGCGGCAGAACCCTAGCTGAAGCTTTCTTT. Complete variable domain (other parts from reference TRBV5-6 and TRBJ1-1): DAGVTQSPTHLIKTRGQQVTLRCSPKSGHDTVSWYQQALGQGPQFIFQYYEEEERQRGNFPDRFSGHQFPNYSSELNVNALLLGDSALYLCASSWGGRTLAEAFFGQGTRLTVV.